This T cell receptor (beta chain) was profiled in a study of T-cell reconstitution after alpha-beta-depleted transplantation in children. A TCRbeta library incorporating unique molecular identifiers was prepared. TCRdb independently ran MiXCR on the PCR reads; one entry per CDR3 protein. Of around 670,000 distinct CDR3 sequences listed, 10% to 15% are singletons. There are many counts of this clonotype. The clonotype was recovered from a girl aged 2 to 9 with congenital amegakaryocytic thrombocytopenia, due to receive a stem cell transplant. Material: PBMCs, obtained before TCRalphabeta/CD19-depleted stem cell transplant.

The CDR3 is CASSRLNHYNSPLHF. The DNA for the CDR3 is TGTGCCAGCAGTCGACTGAACCACTATAATTCACCCCTCCACTTT. This chain links TRBV27 with TRBJ1-6; D unclear. Germline CDR1 is MNHEY and CDR2 is SMNVEV (reference sequence). V gave up 5 bases and J gave up 3 bases, with 11 bases separating them. The CDR3 contains 15 residues.